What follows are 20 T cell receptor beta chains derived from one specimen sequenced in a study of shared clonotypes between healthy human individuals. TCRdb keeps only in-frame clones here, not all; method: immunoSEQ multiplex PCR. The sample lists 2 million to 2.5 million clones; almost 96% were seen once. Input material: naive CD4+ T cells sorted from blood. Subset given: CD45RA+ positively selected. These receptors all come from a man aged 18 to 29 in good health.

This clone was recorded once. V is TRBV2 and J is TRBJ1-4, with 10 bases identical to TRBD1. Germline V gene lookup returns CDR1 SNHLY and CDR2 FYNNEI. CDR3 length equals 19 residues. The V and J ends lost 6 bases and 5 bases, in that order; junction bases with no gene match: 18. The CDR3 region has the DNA TGTGCCAGCAGCCCTAGGCTGCACGCCGGGACAGGGGTAAATGAAAAACTGTTTTTT. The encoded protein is CASSPRLHAGTGVNEKLFF.

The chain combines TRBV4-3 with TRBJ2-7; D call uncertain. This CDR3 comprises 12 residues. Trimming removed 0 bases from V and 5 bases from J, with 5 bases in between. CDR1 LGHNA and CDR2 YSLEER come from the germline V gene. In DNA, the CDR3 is TGCGCCAGCAGCCAAGATTCCAACGAGCAGTACTTC. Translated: CASSQDSNEQYF.

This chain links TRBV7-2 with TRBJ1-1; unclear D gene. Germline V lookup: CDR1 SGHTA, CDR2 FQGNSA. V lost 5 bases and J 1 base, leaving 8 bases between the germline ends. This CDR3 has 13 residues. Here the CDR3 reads CASSVTGNTEAFF. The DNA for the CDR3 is TGTGCCAGCAGCGTGACGGGGAACACTGAAGCTTTCTTT. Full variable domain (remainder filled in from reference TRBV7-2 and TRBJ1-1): GAGVSQSPSNKVTEKGKDVELRCDPISGHTALYWYRQSLGQGLEFLIYFQGNSAPDKSGLPSDRFSAERTGGSVSTLTIQRTQQEDSAVYLCASSVTGNTEAFFGQGTRLTVV.

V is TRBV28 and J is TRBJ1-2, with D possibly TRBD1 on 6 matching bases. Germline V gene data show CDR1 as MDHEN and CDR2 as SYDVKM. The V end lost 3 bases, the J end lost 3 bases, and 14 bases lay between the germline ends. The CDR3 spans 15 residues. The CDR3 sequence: CASSFVTGRDYGYTF. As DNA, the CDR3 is TGTGCCAGCAGTTTTGTGACAGGAAGGGACTATGGCTACACCTTC.

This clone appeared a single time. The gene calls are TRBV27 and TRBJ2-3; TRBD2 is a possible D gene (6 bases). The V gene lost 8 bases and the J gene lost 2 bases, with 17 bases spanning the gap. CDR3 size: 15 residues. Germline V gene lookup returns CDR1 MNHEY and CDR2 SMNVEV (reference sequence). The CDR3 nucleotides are TGTGCCAGCTCTTCGGAGGGGAGAGACACAGATACGCAGTATTTT. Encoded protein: CASSSEGRDTDTQYF.

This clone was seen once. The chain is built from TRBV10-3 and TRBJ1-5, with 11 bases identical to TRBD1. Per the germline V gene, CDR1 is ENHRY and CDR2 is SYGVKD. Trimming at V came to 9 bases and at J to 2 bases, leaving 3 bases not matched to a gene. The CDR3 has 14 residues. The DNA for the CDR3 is TGTGCCATTGGGACAGGGGGTGGCAATCAGCCCCAGCATTTT. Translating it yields CAIGTGGGNQPQHF.

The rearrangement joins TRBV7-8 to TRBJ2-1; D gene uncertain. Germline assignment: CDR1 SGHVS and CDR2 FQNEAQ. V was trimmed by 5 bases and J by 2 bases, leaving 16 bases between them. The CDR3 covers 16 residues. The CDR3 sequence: CASSDLRLATYNEQFF. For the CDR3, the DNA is TGTGCCAGCAGCGACCTAAGATTGGCCACCTACAATGAGCAGTTCTTC.

DNA for the CDR3: TGTGCGAGGGGGGTTGAAAAACTGTTTTTT. Its translation: CARGVEKLFF. This rearrangement joins TRBV6-9 to TRBJ1-4; possible D gene TRBD1, 6 bases. The CDR3 consists of 10 residues. CDR1 and CDR2 from the germline V gene are MNHGY and SVAAGI.

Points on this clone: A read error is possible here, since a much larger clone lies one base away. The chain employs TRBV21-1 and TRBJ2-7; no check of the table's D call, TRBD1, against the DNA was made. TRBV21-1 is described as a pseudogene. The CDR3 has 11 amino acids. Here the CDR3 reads CASSSSYEQYF. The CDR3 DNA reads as TGTGCCAGCAGCTCATCCTACGAGCAGTACTTC.

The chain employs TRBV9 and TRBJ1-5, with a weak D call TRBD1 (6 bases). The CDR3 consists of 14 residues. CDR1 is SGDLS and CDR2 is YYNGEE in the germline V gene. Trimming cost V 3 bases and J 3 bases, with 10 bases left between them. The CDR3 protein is CASSATGTNQPQHF. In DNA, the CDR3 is TGTGCCAGCAGCGCCACAGGGACCAATCAGCCCCAGCATTTT.

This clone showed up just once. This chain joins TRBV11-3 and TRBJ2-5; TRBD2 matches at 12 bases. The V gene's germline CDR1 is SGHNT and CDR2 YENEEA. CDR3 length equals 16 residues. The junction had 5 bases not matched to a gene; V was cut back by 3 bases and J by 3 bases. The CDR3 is CASSFSASGGEETQYF. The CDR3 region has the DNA TGTGCCAGCAGCTTCTCCGCTAGCGGGGGGGAAGAGACCCAGTACTTC.

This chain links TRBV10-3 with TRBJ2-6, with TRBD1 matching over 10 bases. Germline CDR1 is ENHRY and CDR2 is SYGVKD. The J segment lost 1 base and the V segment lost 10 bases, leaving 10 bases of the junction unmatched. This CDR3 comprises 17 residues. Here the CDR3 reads CATALTGGLSGANVLTF. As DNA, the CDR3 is TGTGCCACTGCCCTGACAGGGGGCTTGTCTGGGGCCAACGTCCTGACTTTC.

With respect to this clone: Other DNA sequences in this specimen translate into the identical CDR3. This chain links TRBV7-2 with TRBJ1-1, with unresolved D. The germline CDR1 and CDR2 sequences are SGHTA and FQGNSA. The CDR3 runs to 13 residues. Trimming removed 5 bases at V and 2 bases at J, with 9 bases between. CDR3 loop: CASSRQENTEAFF. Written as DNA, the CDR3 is TGTGCCAGCAGCCGTCAGGAAAACACTGAAGCTTTCTTT.

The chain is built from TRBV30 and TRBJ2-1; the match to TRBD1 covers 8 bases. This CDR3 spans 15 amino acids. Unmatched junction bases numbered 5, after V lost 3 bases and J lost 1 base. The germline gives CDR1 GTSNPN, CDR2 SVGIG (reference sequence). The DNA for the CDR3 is TGTGCCTGGAGCGGACAGGGACTTTCCTACAATGAGCAGTTCTTC. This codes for CAWSGQGLSYNEQFF.

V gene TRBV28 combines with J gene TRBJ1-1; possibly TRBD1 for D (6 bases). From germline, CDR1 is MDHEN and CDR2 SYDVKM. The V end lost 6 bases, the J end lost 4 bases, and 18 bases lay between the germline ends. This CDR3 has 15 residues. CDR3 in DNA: TGTGCCAGCAGACCGGGACATTCGTTTGGCACTGAAGCTTTCTTT. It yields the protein CASRPGHSFGTEAFF.

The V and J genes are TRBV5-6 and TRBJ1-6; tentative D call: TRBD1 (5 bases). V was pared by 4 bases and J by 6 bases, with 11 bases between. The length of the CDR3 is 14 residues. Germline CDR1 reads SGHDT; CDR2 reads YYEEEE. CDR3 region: CASSMDITNSPLHF. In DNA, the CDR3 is TGTGCCAGCAGCATGGACATTACTAATTCACCCCTCCACTTT.

As DNA, the CDR3 is TGTGCCAGCAGTTTTGGTAGGACCGCCTTTAGGGAGTACTTC. This sequence encodes CASSFGRTAFREYF. The chain joins TRBV27 to TRBJ2-7; no clear D. V was trimmed by 3 bases and J by 11 bases, leaving 20 bases between them. The CDR3 runs 14 residues. Germline V gives CDR1 MNHEY, CDR2 SMNVEV (reference sequence).

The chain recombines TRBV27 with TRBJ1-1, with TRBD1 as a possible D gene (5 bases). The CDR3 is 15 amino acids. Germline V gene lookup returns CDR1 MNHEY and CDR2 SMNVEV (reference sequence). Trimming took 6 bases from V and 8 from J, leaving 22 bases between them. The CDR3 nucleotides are TGTGCCAGCAGACCGCTCGGGACCCTAGCTTCCGAAGCTTTCTTT. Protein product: CASRPLGTLASEAFF.

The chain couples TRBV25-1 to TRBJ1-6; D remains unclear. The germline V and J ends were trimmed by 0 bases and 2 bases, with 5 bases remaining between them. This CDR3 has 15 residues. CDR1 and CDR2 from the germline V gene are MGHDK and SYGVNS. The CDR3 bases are TGTGCCAGCAGTGAATATCAGACCTATAATTCACCCCTCCACTTT. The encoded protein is CASSEYQTYNSPLHF.

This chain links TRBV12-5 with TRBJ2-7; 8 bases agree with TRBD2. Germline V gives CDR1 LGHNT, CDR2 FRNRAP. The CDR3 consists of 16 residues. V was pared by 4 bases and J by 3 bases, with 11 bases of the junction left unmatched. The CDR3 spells CASGWRFAGGGYEQYF. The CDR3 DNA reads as TGTGCTAGTGGTTGGAGGTTCGCGGGAGGAGGCTACGAGCAGTACTTC.